This is a list of T cell receptor beta chains from one sample in a study of T cell responses to AZD1222 COVID-19 vaccine. Clones were read by immunoSEQ multiplex PCR, and TCRdb kept only the in-frame ones, dropping some. The sample has roughly 120,000 clones; about nine tenths are singletons. Here the sequenced sample was peripheral blood, taken on day 0 of AZD1222 vaccination. The receptor set was obtained from an adult in good health. CDR3s include the opening cysteine and the closing phenylalanine or tryptophan. The order of the fields is clone size, D gene, V gene, J gene, CDR3 DNA, CDR3 protein. A D gene is named only where the DNA matches it firmly. Rows may omit the clone size; those that give it use once, few, many or a size class.

>.|.|TRBV7-2|TRBJ2-7
TGTGCCAGCAGCAACTCTTACGGCTCCTACGAGCAGTACTTC
CASSNSYGSYEQYF
>.|.|TRBV11-2|TRBJ2-1
TGTGCCAGCAGCTCGACCCCGGGATTCTACAATGAGCAGTTCTTC
CASSSTPGFYNEQFF
>.|.|TRBV13|TRBJ1-2
TGTGCCAGCAGCTTAGGACAGGGCTATGGCTACACCTTC
CASSLGQGYGYTF
>.|.|TRBV3-1/TRBV3-2|TRBJ1-6
TGTGCCAGCAGCCAAGACTCAGGGAAGGGATCACCCCTCCACTTT
CASSQDSGKGSPLHF
>.|.|TRBV21-1|TRBJ2-7
TGTGCCAGCAGCAACGCTTCCGGGCCCTCCTACGAGCAGTACTTC
CASSNASGPSYEQYF
>few|.|TRBV7-8|TRBJ1-5
TGTGCCAGCAGCTCCTTGGACGGTAGCAATCAGCCCCAGCATTTT
CASSSLDGSNQPQHF
>.|TRBD1|TRBV15|TRBJ1-1
TGTGCCACCAGCAGAGACACACAGGGGGCGGGTGGCACTGAAGCTTTCTTT
CATSRDTQGAGGTEAFF
>once|.|TRBV6-2/TRBV6-3|TRBJ1-4
TGTGCCAGCAGTGACCGGACGGAATCTAATGAAAAACTGTTTTTT
CASSDRTESNEKLFF
>.|.|TRBV28|TRBJ1-1
TGTGCCAGCAGTCCTCCGACAGCGAGGGGCACTGAAGCTTTCTTT
CASSPPTARGTEAFF
>.|.|TRBV6-5|TRBJ1-2
TGTGCCAGCAATCGGCCTCCTCGGGACTATGGCTACACCTTC
CASNRPPRDYGYTF
>.|.|TRBV15|TRBJ1-6
TGTGCCACCAGCCTGAATTACCCTCGGGACGCAAATTCACCCCTCCACTTT
CATSLNYPRDANSPLHF
>.|.|TRBV14|TRBJ1-1
TGTGCCAGCAGCCAAGATTTCAGGGCGGCATGGGACACTGAAGCTTTCTTT
CASSQDFRAAWDTEAFF
>.|TRBD1|TRBV6-2/TRBV6-3|TRBJ2-2
TGTGCCAGCAGTGTGCGACAGGGGGCAGAAACCGGGGAGCTGTTTTTT
CASSVRQGAETGELFF
>.|.|TRBV10-1|TRBJ1-1
TGCGCCAGCAGTGAGCCTTTAGCCCGGGACATGAACACTGAAGCTTTCTTT
CASSEPLARDMNTEAFF
>.|.|TRBV2|TRBJ1-6
TGTGCCAGCAAGGAGCAGGGAAGCTCCTATAATTCACCCCTCCACTTT
CASKEQGSSYNSPLHF
>.|TRBD1|TRBV28|TRBJ1-3
TGTGCCAGTTTCAGGGGGTCGGGAAACACCATATATTTT
CASFRGSGNTIYF
>.|TRBD2|TRBV7-6|TRBJ2-1
TGTGCCAGCAGCTTAGCGCGGGGGGACAATGAGCAGTTCTTC
CASSLARGDNEQFF
>.|.|TRBV28|TRBJ1-6
TGTGCCAGCAGCCAGGGCGCGGGGCAGGGCTATAATTCACCCCTCCACTTT
CASSQGAGQGYNSPLHF
>.|TRBD1|TRBV19|TRBJ1-5
TGTGCCAGTAGTATTAGCGGTTCTGGGACAGGCGGTCAGCCCCAGCATTTT
CASSISGSGTGGQPQHF
>.|.|TRBV6-2/TRBV6-3|TRBJ1-1
TGTGCCAGCAGTTACTCTCTCTGGATGATCAGGGAAGGGTATACTGAAGCTTTCTTT
CASSYSLWMIREGYTEAFF
>.|.|TRBV9|TRBJ1-2
TGTGCCAGCAGCGTAGCTTCGGGCGGGGTGGGTGGCTACACCTTC
CASSVASGGVGGYTF
>.|TRBD1|TRBV11-1|TRBJ1-2
TGTGCCAGCAGCAGCAGGACAGGGGAAGGCTACACCTTC
CASSSRTGEGYTF
>.|.|TRBV28|TRBJ1-1
TGTGCCAGCACAAGGACCTTGGGCACTGAAGCTTTCTTT
CASTRTLGTEAFF
>.|.|TRBV6-6|TRBJ1-1
TGTGCCACTACCACAGGGATGGGGACTGAAGCTTTCTTT
CATTTGMGTEAFF
>.|.|TRBV13|TRBJ1-1
TGTGCCAGCAGCTTACAGCAGAACACTGAAGCTTTCTTT
CASSLQQNTEAFF
>.|.|TRBV29-1|TRBJ2-3
TGCAGCGTTGGGTCAGGGATCATTGATACGCAGTATTTT
CSVGSGIIDTQYF
>.|.|TRBV25-1|TRBJ2-1
TGTGCCAGCAACTGGGGGGCGGATGAGCAGTTCTTC
CASNWGADEQFF
>.|.|TRBV6-5|TRBJ2-1
TGTGCCAGCAGTACCCGGAGCTCCTACAATGAGCAGTTCTTC
CASSTRSSYNEQFF
>many|.|TRBV7-9|TRBJ1-4
TGTGCCAGCAGCGAACGGGGGACGGTGAATGAAAAACTGTTTTTT
CASSERGTVNEKLFF
>.|.|TRBV27|TRBJ1-1
TGTGCCAGCAGTTCCCCGCCAAGCATGAACACTGAAGCTTTCTTT
CASSSPPSMNTEAFF
>.|TRBD1|TRBV19|TRBJ1-2
TGTGCCAGTAGTATCGGATCGACAGGGTTCTATGGCTACACCTTC
CASSIGSTGFYGYTF
>.|.|TRBV6-4|TRBJ1-5
TGTGCCAGCCGAGACCTTACGGGACGAAGGAGGCCGGTCAGCAATCAGCCCCAGCATTTT
CASRDLTGRRRPVSNQPQHF
>.|.|TRBV7-9|TRBJ2-3
TGTGCCAGCATTGCGGGACGCACAGATACGCAGTATTTT
CASIAGRTDTQYF
>.|TRBD1|TRBV7-2|TRBJ2-5
TGTGCCAGCAGGGACAGGGTTCAAGAGACCCAGTACTTC
CASRDRVQETQYF
>.|TRBD1|TRBV6-1|TRBJ2-7
TGTGCCAGCAGTGAAAGACAGGGGAGCTCCTACGAGCAGTACTTC
CASSERQGSSYEQYF
>.|.|TRBV12-3/TRBV12-4|TRBJ1-6
TGTGCCAGCAGTTTAGTCCCCGATTCACCCCTCCACTTT
CASSLVPDSPLHF
>.|TRBD1|TRBV25-1|TRBJ2-7
TGTGCCAGCAGTCTGACAGGGGGCAGGAACGAGCAGTACTTC
CASSLTGGRNEQYF
>.|.|TRBV19|TRBJ1-6
TGTGCCAGTAGTCGCGGACAGAGCGATAATTCACCCCTCCACTTT
CASSRGQSDNSPLHF
>once|.|TRBV5-1|TRBJ1-5
TGCGCCAGCAGCGAGGGGCTGGGTCAGCCCCAGCATTTT
CASSEGLGQPQHF
>.|.|TRBV28|TRBJ1-5
TGTGCCAGCGGACTGGACATAGGGCAGCCCCAGCATTTT
CASGLDIGQPQHF
>.|TRBD2|TRBV7-6|TRBJ2-2
TGTGCCAGCAGTCTTCTAGCGGCGAACACCGGGGAGCTGTTTTTT
CASSLLAANTGELFF
>.|TRBD2|TRBV5-6|TRBJ2-7
TGTGCCAGCAGCTTGGTGGGAGGGGCGACCTACGAGCAGTACTTC
CASSLVGGATYEQYF
>.|TRBD2|TRBV5-1|TRBJ2-3
TGCGCCAGCAGCGCAAACGTAGCGGGGATTAGCACAGATACGCAGTATTTT
CASSANVAGISTDTQYF
>.|.|TRBV18|TRBJ2-7
TGTGCCAGCTCACCACCGGGTTCAGGGGAGAAGCCCTACGAGCAGTACTTC
CASSPPGSGEKPYEQYF
>.|TRBD1|TRBV7-3|TRBJ1-1
TGTGCCAGCAGCCCAGGGGGGAACACTGAAGCTTTCTTT
CASSPGGNTEAFF
>.|.|TRBV6-1|TRBJ1-2
TGTGCCAGCAGTGACAGGCAGAACTATGGCTACACCTTC
CASSDRQNYGYTF
>.|TRBD1|TRBV5-6|TRBJ2-3
TGTGCCAGCAGGAAAACGAGAGGACAGGGGGCTTTGGATACGCAGTATTTT
CASRKTRGQGALDTQYF
>once|.|TRBV7-3|TRBJ1-2
TGTGCCAGCAGCTTAAGTCCGGCATTTGCCGACTATGGCTACACCTTC
CASSLSPAFADYGYTF
>.|.|TRBV5-4|TRBJ2-1
TGTGCCAGCAGCCGGGCGGATTCCAATGAGCAGTTCTTC
CASSRADSNEQFF
>.|.|TRBV28|TRBJ2-2
TGTGCCAGCAGCCTCGAAGGGGCAGCAAACACCGGGGAGCTGTTTTTT
CASSLEGAANTGELFF
>.|TRBD2|TRBV11-2|TRBJ2-3
TGTGCCAGCAGCTCTAGCGGGGGGGTGGGAGATACGCAGTATTTT
CASSSSGGVGDTQYF
>.|.|TRBV5-1|TRBJ2-7
TGCGCCAGCAGCTTGGCCGAGGGGGGCGAGCAGTACTTC
CASSLAEGGEQYF
>.|TRBD1|TRBV5-4|TRBJ1-2
TGTGCCAGCAGCTTGGGGGACAGGGCCCATGGCTACACCTTC
CASSLGDRAHGYTF
>.|TRBD2|TRBV5-4|TRBJ2-7
TGTGCCAGCGGAATGGGGGGGGACGAGCAGTACTTC
CASGMGGDEQYF